These 18 T cell receptor beta chains share one sample of origin, sequenced in a study of T cell responses to AZD1222 COVID-19 vaccine. Here immunoSEQ multiplex PCR was the method, and the copy in TCRdb shows in-frame clones only, minus some. The sample contains 95,000 to 100,000 clones, around nine tenths of which appear only once. The sample was peripheral blood, taken 28 days after the second AZD1222 dose. These receptors were collected from an adult who received the AZD1222 COVID-19 vaccine.

This chain links TRBV12-5 with TRBJ1-6; D call uncertain. Germline V gene lookup returns CDR1 LGHNT and CDR2 FRNRAP. This CDR3 has 13 amino acids. V lost 1 base, J lost 7 bases, and 5 bases lay in between. DNA of the CDR3: TGTGCTAGTGGTTTGGGTCACAATTCACCCCTCCACTTT. It encodes CASGLGHNSPLHF.

This chain joins TRBV14 and TRBJ2-7; TRBD2 matches at 8 bases. The V and J ends lost 5 bases and 0 bases, in that order; junction bases with no gene match: 9. The germline gives CDR1 SGHDN, CDR2 FVKESK. This CDR3 spans 16 amino acids. This CDR3 reads CASSSFGGGPSYEQYF. The CDR3 DNA follows: TGTGCCAGCAGCTCTTTCGGGGGGGGCCCCTCCTACGAGCAGTACTTC. The variable domain in full, with the rest retrieved from reference TRBV14 and TRBJ2-7, is EAGVTQFPSHSVIEKGQTVTLRCDPISGHDNLYWYRRVMGKEIKFLLHFVKESKQDESGMPNNRFLAERTGGTYSTLKVQPAELEDSGVYFCASSSFGGGPSYEQYFGPGTRLTVT.

In its sample, this clone was seen a few times. The chain recombines TRBV14 with TRBJ2-7; D remains unclear. CDR3 length: 12 residues. Germline V gives CDR1 SGHDN, CDR2 FVKESK. V lost 4 bases, J lost 7 bases, and 11 bases lay in between. Written as DNA, the CDR3 is TGTGCCAGCAGCCCGGACCATGGGGAGCAGTACTTC. This codes for CASSPDHGEQYF.

V usage is TRBV5-4 and J usage is TRBJ2-7, with 9 bases aligning to TRBD2. CDR3 length: 13 amino acids. Germline V lookup: CDR1 SGHNT, CDR2 YYREEE (reference sequence). Trimming removed 7 bases from V and 4 bases from J; junction bases left unmatched: 6. This CDR3 is CASESSGSYEQYF. CDR3 coding DNA: TGTGCCAGCGAGAGTAGCGGGAGTTACGAGCAGTACTTC.

The chain uses TRBV11-3 and TRBJ2-7, with D maybe TRBD2 (7 bases). Germline V gene data show CDR1 as SGHNT and CDR2 as YENEEA. This CDR3 spans 12 amino acids. Trimming took off 6 bases at V and 6 bases at J, with 12 bases between the two ends. In DNA, the CDR3 is TGTGCCAGCAGGGGGGAGGGGGGCGAGCAGTACTTC. This sequence encodes CASRGEGGEQYF.

This chain links TRBV19 with TRBJ1-2, with D possibly being TRBD1 (5 bases). The V gene's germline CDR1 is LNHDA and CDR2 SQIVND (reference sequence). The CDR3 is made up of 17 amino acids. V lost 4 bases and J lost 0, with 18 bases in between. The CDR3 nucleotides read TGTGCCAGTAGTAGCATGGGACTTGCAGACACTAACTATGGCTACACCTTC. Residues: CASSSMGLADTNYGYTF.

The gene calls are TRBV2 and TRBJ1-5, with D possibly matching TRBD1 (6 bases). The CDR3 has 15 residues. Germline V lookup: CDR1 SNHLY, CDR2 FYNNEI. V lost 3 bases and J lost 7, with 16 bases in between. The chain's CDR3 is CASSDRRQARQPQHF. CDR3 DNA: TGTGCCAGCAGTGATAGGAGACAGGCTCGACAGCCCCAGCATTTT.

The gene calls are TRBV11-2 and TRBJ1-5; D not resolved. This CDR3 has 19 amino acids. The V end lost 2 bases, the J end lost 0 bases, and 20 bases lay between the germline ends. CDR1 and CDR2 from the germline V gene are SGHAT and FQNNGV. The CDR3 region has the DNA TGTGCCAGCAGCTTATCGTTGGCAGCCAGCCATTATAGCAATCAGCCCCAGCATTTT. Encoded protein: CASSLSLAASHYSNQPQHF.

This chain links TRBV2 with TRBJ2-2; tentative D call: TRBD1 (6 bases). Germline V gene lookup returns CDR1 SNHLY and CDR2 FYNNEI. V shed 6 bases and J shed 8 bases, with 10 bases lying between them. The CDR3 is made up of 12 amino acids. Here the CDR3 reads CASRVGQGELFF. CDR3 in DNA: TGTGCCAGCAGAGTTGGACAGGGGGAGCTGTTTTTT.

This rearrangement joins TRBV5-1 to TRBJ2-7; 7 bases map to TRBD1. The germline V gene encodes CDR1 SGHRS and CDR2 YFSETQ. The length of the CDR3 is 14 residues. Trimming at V came to 4 bases and at J to 1 base, leaving 5 bases not matched to a gene. The DNA for the CDR3 is TGCGCCAGCAGCGTCCGGGACAGTTCCTACGAGCAGTACTTC. As protein: CASSVRDSSYEQYF.

The chain employs TRBV4-2 and TRBJ2-7, with a weak D call TRBD2 (7 bases). Germline CDR1 and CDR2: LGHNA and YNFKEQ. The CDR3 length is 20 residues. Trimming cost V 1 base and J 4 bases, with 29 bases left between them. The chain's CDR3 is CASSQGGASQGRAARYEQYF. The CDR3 coding sequence is TGTGCCAGCAGCCAAGGAGGGGCGAGTCAGGGGAGGGCCGCTCGGTACGAGCAGTACTTC.

The V gene is TRBV6-6, the J gene TRBJ2-1, with 8 bases aligning to TRBD1. CDR3 size: 15 residues. Per germline, CDR1 MNHNY and CDR2 SVGAGI (reference sequence). V dropped 6 bases and J dropped 4; count of bases not matched to a gene: 8. The CDR3 nucleotides read TGTGCCAGCAGCCACCGGGACAGGAATTACAATGAGCAGTTCTTC. As protein: CASSHRDRNYNEQFF.

The V gene is TRBV7-3, the J gene TRBJ1-1; D might be TRBD1 (6 bases). CDR1 is SGHTA, CDR2 FQGTGA, per germline. Trimming left V 3 bases short and J 0 bases short, with 8 bases between. The CDR3 is 14 amino acids. The CDR3 DNA is TGTGCCAGCAGCTTGCAGGGGTTGAACACTGAAGCTTTCTTT. It specifies CASSLQGLNTEAFF. Full variable domain (remainder filled in from reference TRBV7-3 and TRBJ1-1): GAGVSQTPSNKVTEKGKYVELRCDPISGHTALYWYRQSLGQGPEFLIYFQGTGAADDSGLPNDRFFAVRPEGSVSTLKIQRTERGDSAVYLCASSLQGLNTEAFFGQGTRLTVV.

This chain joins TRBV28 and TRBJ2-1, with D perhaps TRBD2 (5 bases). CDR3 size: 13 residues. CDR1 and CDR2 (germline): MDHEN, SYDVKM. The V gene lost 7 bases and the J gene lost 5 bases, with 12 bases spanning the gap. The DNA for the CDR3 is TGTGCCAGCATCCCGGGAACCGACAATGAGCAGTTCTTC. Translation: CASIPGTDNEQFF.

CDR3 in amino acids: CASSPDRGLGEKLFF. The CDR3 DNA reads as TGTGCCAGCAGCCCGGACAGGGGGCTGGGGGAAAAACTGTTTTTT. The rearrangement uses TRBV7-8 and TRBJ1-4; 11 bases map to TRBD1. The CDR3 is made up of 15 amino acids. With 5 bases clipped from V and 8 bases from J, the junction kept 7 bases outside the gene matches. The germline V gene encodes CDR1 SGHVS and CDR2 FQNEAQ.

This clone has only one observation. The same CDR3 also results from other DNA sequences found in this sample. V gene TRBV6-5 combines with J gene TRBJ1-5, with 9 nucleotides matching TRBD1. Germline V CDR1 and CDR2: MNHEY, SVGAGI. The trim removed 6 bases at V and 6 bases at J, leaving 6 bases unmatched. The CDR3 is 14 amino acids. This CDR3 reads CASRKQGQGQPQHF. The CDR3, as DNA: TGTGCCAGCAGAAAGCAGGGACAGGGTCAGCCCCAGCATTTT.

The chain has TRBV11-3 and TRBJ2-2, with 7 bases that match TRBD2. CDR3 size: 15 residues. V trimming: 5 bases; J trimming: 5 bases; junction bases outside the gene matches: 8. Germline values: CDR1 SGHNT, CDR2 YENEEA. The CDR3 loop is CASSPRSSGTGELFF. CDR3 DNA sequence: TGTGCCAGCAGCCCCAGGAGTAGCGGGACCGGGGAGCTGTTTTTT.

The V and J genes are TRBV9 and TRBJ2-1; D gene uncertain. The length of the CDR3 is 13 residues. In germline, CDR1 is SGDLS, CDR2 YYNGEE. Trimming removed 5 bases at V and 1 base at J, with 7 bases between. In nucleotides, the CDR3 is TGTGCCAGCAGGGGCGGATCCTACAATGAGCAGTTCTTC. It specifies CASRGGSYNEQFF.